These 32 T cell receptor beta chains were sequenced from one sample in a study of regulatory T cells in long-lasting Graves disease. Time point reported: newly diagnosed GD, antithyroid drugs for less than 3 months. The TCR library was prepared using RNA isolated from PBMCs. According to the study, TCR beta libraries were built with iRepertoire HTBI primers and CDR3-region Arm-PCR. From the multiplex PCR reads, TCRdb called clonotypes with MiXCR, one entry per CDR3 protein. This sample yields roughly 420,000 distinct CDR3 sequences, of which 16% are seen a single time; roughly 10% belongs to the top ten. This sample also appeared in a second study, on T cells in Graves' hyperthyroidism and ophthalmopathy.

This sample comprised peripheral blood mononuclear cells (PBMCs), obtained at new diagnosis, from a patient treated with antithyroid drugs. These receptors originate from a woman aged 30 to 39 with Graves disease.

This clonotype was counted only a few times. The chain links TRBV7-6 to TRBJ2-3; 9 positions match TRBD1. Germline V gene data show CDR1 as SGHVS and CDR2 as FNYEAQ. V lost 6 bases and J lost 5; bases outside the gene matches: 12. This CDR3 contains 16 residues. CDR3 region: CASRPDRGSSVDTQYF. The CDR3 DNA reads TGTGCCAGCAGGCCCGACAGGGGGTCCTCTGTAGATACGCAGTATTTT.

This clonotype was found a few times. The V and J genes are TRBV20-1 and TRBJ1-2, with D perhaps TRBD1 (5 bases). CDR1 and CDR2 (germline): DFQATT, SNEGSKA (reference sequence). Trimming stripped 7 bases from V and 5 bases from J, with 14 bases between. The CDR3 has 12 residues. CDR3 in amino acids: CSEGRATYGYTF. CDR3 nucleotides: TGCAGTGAGGGCAGGGCCACTTATGGCTACACCTTC.

This clonotype was observed many times. This chain links TRBV15 with TRBJ2-7, with D uncertain. Per the germline V gene, CDR1 is LNHNV and CDR2 is YYDKDF (reference sequence). CDR3 length equals 14 residues. Trimming took off 0 bases at V and 7 bases at J, with 13 bases between the two ends. CDR3 sequence: CATSRDQAMGEQYF. CDR3 DNA: TGTGCCACCAGCAGAGATCAGGCTATGGGAGAGCAGTACTTC.

The V call is TRBV11-3, the J call TRBJ2-7, with D perhaps given as TRBD1 or TRBD2 (5 bases each). The V end lost 0 bases, the J end lost 0 bases, and 12 bases lay between the germline ends. CDR1 and CDR2 (germline): SGHNT, YENEEA. CDR3 length equals 16 residues. The chain's CDR3 is CASSLDTRGPSYEQYF. The CDR3 DNA reads as TGTGCCAGCAGCTTAGATACACGGGGCCCCTCCTACGAGCAGTACTTC. Using reference TRBV11-3 and TRBJ2-7 for the parts outside the CDR3, the full variable domain is EAGVVQSPRYKIIEKKQPVAFWCNPISGHNTLYWYLQNLGQGPELLIRYENEEAVDDSQLPKDRFSAERLKGVDSTLKIQPAELGDSAVYLCASSLDTRGPSYEQYFGPGTRLTVT.

This sequence joins TRBV6-2 or TRBV6-3 and TRBJ1-1; no clear D gene. From germline, CDR1 is MNHEY and CDR2 SVGEGT. The CDR3 length is 14 residues. The ends were cut back, 7 bases at V and 3 bases at J, with 15 bases in the middle. The CDR3 DNA follows: TGTGCCAGCATCCAGACCATACGGGACACTGAAGCTTTCTTT. This codes for CASIQTIRDTEAFF.

Details on this clonotype: Because it lacks the conserved phenylalanine or tryptophan at the end, this CDR3 is likely a read error. The chain is built from TRBV5-1 and TRBJ2-1; D may be TRBD1 (6 bases). The CDR3 has 15 amino acids. Germline lookup yields CDR1 SGHRS and CDR2 YFSETQ. V dropped 3 bases and J dropped 9 bases, with 19 bases sitting between them. The CDR3 nucleotides are TGCGCCAGCAGCTACCTACAGGGCCCGACGGGTGAGCAGTTCCTC. This translates into CASSYLQGPTGEQFL.

This clonotype was found many times. The gene calls are TRBV6-1 and TRBJ2-5; 15 nucleotides align to TRBD2. The CDR3 sequence is 17 residues long. Germline CDR1 is MNHNS and CDR2 is SASEGT. V trimming: 7 bases; J trimming: 7 bases; junction bases outside the gene matches: 13. The CDR3 sequence is CASTRTSGRALTRTQYF. DNA of the CDR3: TGTGCCAGCACTAGGACTAGCGGGAGGGCCCTGACGAGGACCCAGTACTTC.

The chain is built from TRBV6-1 and TRBJ2-3, with D maybe TRBD1 (6 bases). This CDR3 has 15 amino acids. V shed 5 bases and J shed 4 bases, with 16 bases lying between them. Germline lookup yields CDR1 MNHNS and CDR2 SASEGT. CDR3 in DNA: TGTGCCAGCAGTAACCCGAGGGGGATCTCAGATACGCAGTATTTT. This translates into CASSNPRGISDTQYF.

V usage is TRBV24-1 and J usage is TRBJ2-3; perhaps D is TRBD1 or TRBD2 (5 bases each). The V gene's germline CDR1 is KGHDR and CDR2 SFDVKD. The CDR3 sequence is 15 residues long. With 0 bases removed from V and 6 bases from J, the gap between germline ends came to 12 bases. CDR3 DNA sequence: TGTGCCACCAGTGATTTGTCCAGAGGGGCGGATACGCAGTATTTT. As protein: CATSDLSRGADTQYF.

There are many counts of this clonotype. The gene calls are TRBV20-1 and TRBJ2-3, with D tentatively TRBD2 (6 bases). V lost 3 bases to trimming and J lost 7 bases, with 14 bases between them. The germline V gene has CDR1 DFQATT and CDR2 SNEGSKA (reference sequence). CDR3 size: 13 residues. The CDR3 sequence is CSASAGTPNTQYF. DNA for the CDR3: TGCAGTGCTAGTGCCGGGACTCCAAATACGCAGTATTTT.

Ten or more counts support this clonotype. The chain combines TRBV18 with TRBJ1-1; D possibly corresponds to TRBD1 (5 bases). V was cut by 3 bases and J by 0 bases, with 14 bases left in between. The length of the CDR3 is 16 residues. CDR1 is KGHSH, CDR2 LQKENI, per germline. DNA of the CDR3: TGTGCCAGCTCACCGACCGGGACCGCCGTGAACACTGAAGCTTTCTTT. This translates into CASSPTGTAVNTEAFF.

This clonotype was seen ten or more times. V is TRBV20-1 and J is TRBJ1-5; D is unresolved. V was trimmed by 3 bases and J by 10 bases, leaving 16 bases between them. The germline V gene encodes CDR1 DFQATT and CDR2 SNEGSKA (reference sequence). This CDR3 comprises 13 residues. The CDR3 sequence is CSASEGPRGPQHF. The DNA for the CDR3 is TGCAGTGCTAGCGAAGGTCCCCGTGGACCCCAGCATTTT.

The chain links TRBV5-1 to TRBJ1-2; no definite D call. The CDR3 has 18 amino acids. Germline V lookup: CDR1 SGHRS, CDR2 YFSETQ. V lost 0 bases to trimming and J lost 3 bases, with 21 bases between them. The CDR3, as DNA: TGCGCCAGCAGCTTGGGGAATCAAATCCCCTCCTTCGACTATGGCTACACCTTC. As protein: CASSLGNQIPSFDYGYTF. Full variable domain (outside the CDR3, taken from reference TRBV5-1 and TRBJ1-2): KAGVTQTPRYLIKTRGQQVTLSCSPISGHRSVSWYQQTPGQGLQFLFEYFSETQRNKGNFPGRFSGRQFSNSRSEMNVSTLELGDSALYLCASSLGNQIPSFDYGYTFGSGTRLTVV.

There are many counts of this clonotype. The CDR3, as DNA: TGCGCCAGCAGCGGGACAGTAAACTATGGCTACACCTTC. Translating it yields CASSGTVNYGYTF. This sequence joins TRBV5-1 and TRBJ1-2, with TRBD1 matching over 7 bases. V shed 4 bases, J shed 2 bases, and the junction held 2 bases outside the gene matches. This CDR3 comprises 13 residues. Germline V CDR1 and CDR2: SGHRS, YFSETQ.

This clonotype showed up many times. The chain uses TRBV20-1 and TRBJ2-7; perhaps TRBD1 as D (5 bases). Per germline, CDR1 DFQATT and CDR2 SNEGSKA (reference sequence). CDR3 size: 12 residues. V lost 0 bases and J 3 bases, leaving 6 bases between the germline ends. The CDR3: CSARETVYEQYF. CDR3 nucleotide sequence: TGCAGTGCTAGAGAGACAGTCTACGAGCAGTACTTC.

This sequence joins TRBV7-9 and TRBJ2-1; D perhaps matches TRBD2 (5 bases). In germline, CDR1 is SEHNR, CDR2 FQNEAQ (reference sequence). The CDR3 has 13 amino acids. The V end was cut by 5 bases, the J end by 4 bases, with 9 bases between. CDR3 sequence (DNA): TGTGCCAGCAGCGCGGGCCATTACAATGAGCAGTTCTTC. Its protein is CASSAGHYNEQFF.

This clonotype was counted between two and nine times. The chain uses TRBV20-1 and TRBJ2-1, with 11 nucleotides matching TRBD2. The CDR3 sequence is 13 residues long. The junction had 4 bases not matched to a gene; V was cut back by 3 bases and J by 9 bases. Germline V lookup: CDR1 DFQATT, CDR2 SNEGSKA (reference sequence). CDR3 in DNA: TGCAGTGCTAGGACTAGCGGGGAGCCTGAGCAGTTCTTC. Translation: CSARTSGEPEQFF.

This clonotype was recorded at least ten times. V usage is TRBV12-3 or TRBV12-4 and J usage is TRBJ2-3; no clear D. Trimming stripped 6 bases from V and 4 bases from J, with 14 bases between. The CDR3 has 14 amino acids. The CDR3: CASSREPRPDTQYF. For the CDR3, the DNA is TGTGCCAGCAGCCGCGAGCCTCGCCCAGATACGCAGTATTTT.

This clonotype occurred many times. J is TRBJ2-7 and V is TRBV28, with D uncertain. CDR1 is MDHEN, CDR2 SYDVKM, per germline. Trimming removed 8 bases at V and 0 bases at J, with 11 bases between. The CDR3 is made up of 13 amino acids. The CDR3 DNA follows: TGTGCCAGCTGTACGGCACTCTCCTACGAGCAGTACTTC. This sequence encodes CASCTALSYEQYF. Variable domain in full (rest from reference TRBV28 and TRBJ2-7): DVKVTQSSRYLVKRTGEKVFLECVQDMDHENMFWYRQDPGLGLRLIYFSYDVKMKEKGDIPEGYSVSREKKERFSLILESASTNQTSMYLCASCTALSYEQYFGPGTRLTVT.

The chain couples TRBV11-1 to TRBJ2-5; 11 nucleotides match TRBD2. The CDR3 consists of 16 residues. Germline V gene sequence: CDR1 SGHAT, CDR2 FQDESV (reference sequence). Trimming removed 5 bases from V and 0 bases from J; junction bases left unmatched: 5. This chain's CDR3 is CASSRGTSGHQETQYF. The DNA for the CDR3 is TGTGCCAGCAGCCGGGGGACTAGCGGACACCAAGAGACCCAGTACTTC.

This clonotype was detected many times. The chain carries TRBV6-1 and TRBJ2-1; 10 bases fit TRBD2. Trimming removed 7 bases from V and 6 bases from J; junction bases left unmatched: 12. CDR3 length: 16 amino acids. The germline V gene has CDR1 MNHNS and CDR2 SASEGT. In nucleotides, the CDR3 is TGTGCCAGCACCCCCAACCGCGCTAGCGGGAGCAATGAGCAGTTCTTC. Translation gives CASTPNRASGSNEQFF.

This clonotype was observed many times. V gene TRBV13 combines with J gene TRBJ2-3; D may be TRBD2 (5 bases). With 4 bases removed from V and 0 bases from J, the gap between germline ends came to 14 bases. The CDR3 runs 16 residues. Germline V gene sequence: CDR1 PRHDT, CDR2 FYEKMQ (reference sequence). CDR3 residues: CASSWRSVPSTDTQYF. The CDR3 DNA is TGTGCCAGCAGCTGGAGGAGCGTTCCTAGCACAGATACGCAGTATTTT.

This clonotype has only one observation. A clone one base away is much larger, so this may be a read error. The V gene is TRBV5-4, the J gene TRBJ1-4; a possible D gene is TRBD1 (5 bases). CDR1 and CDR2 (germline): SGHNT, YYREEE (reference sequence). The CDR3 loop spans 14 amino acids. The chain's CDR3 is CASSEGPTTEKLFF. CDR3 bases: TGTGCCAGCAGCGAGGGACCTACTACTGAAAAACTGTTTTTT.

This clonotype showed up many times. The chain employs TRBV7-2 and TRBJ2-6, with TRBD2 matching 8 bases. The V gene end was trimmed by 1 base and the J gene end by 0 bases; junction bases not matched to a gene: 8. Germline-derived CDR1 and CDR2 are SGHTA and FQGNSA. This CDR3 is 19 amino acids long. In nucleotides, the CDR3 is TGTGCCAGCAGCTTAGAGTCGGGACTAGGCTACTCTGGGGCCAACGTCCTGACTTTC. Translated, it gives CASSLESGLGYSGANVLTF.

This clonotype has only a few counts. V gene TRBV4-1 combines with J gene TRBJ1-2; D unclear. Germline CDR1 reads MGHRA; CDR2 reads YSYEKL. The ends were cut back, 3 bases at V and 8 bases at J, with 19 bases in the middle. The CDR3 runs to 15 residues. In nucleotides, the CDR3 is TGCGCCAGCAGCCACCCCGCTCGAGGGAATGAGGGCTACACCTTC. Its protein is CASSHPARGNEGYTF.

As to this clonotype: This could be a read error, since a much larger clone is one nucleotide away. This chain joins TRBV20-1 and TRBJ2-5, with TRBD2 matching 14 bases. There are 18 residues in the CDR3. Looked up from germline, CDR1 is DFQATT and CDR2 is SNEGSKA (reference sequence). The DNA for the CDR3 is TGCAGTGCTAGAGCACCCCCGACTAGCGGGAGGGCCTTGGAGACCCGGTACTTC. Residues: CSARAPPTSGRALETRYF.

The chain combines TRBV6-2 or TRBV6-3 with TRBJ2-7; 16 bases match TRBD2. The length of the CDR3 is 18 residues. The germline V gene has CDR1 MNHEY and CDR2 SVGEGT. With 7 bases clipped from V and 4 bases from J, the junction kept 13 bases outside the gene matches. The CDR3 is CASTYGTSGRASLYEQYF. Here the CDR3 DNA reads TGTGCCAGCACCTACGGGACTAGCGGGAGGGCGAGCCTGTACGAGCAGTACTTC.

The chain is built from TRBV6-1 and TRBJ2-1, with a weak D call TRBD2 (6 bases). The germline V gene encodes CDR1 MNHNS and CDR2 SASEGT. The CDR3 sequence is 13 residues long. The ends were cut back, 6 bases at V and 2 bases at J, with 8 bases in the middle. The CDR3 protein is CASRAGPYNEQFF. DNA for the CDR3: TGTGCCAGCAGGGCGGGGCCCTACAATGAGCAGTTCTTC.

This sequence joins TRBV3-1 and TRBJ1-1; 11 nucleotides agree with TRBD1. Losses at the gene ends were 4 bases for V and 1 base for J; bases not matched to a gene: 2. CDR1 is LGHDT and CDR2 is YNNKEL in the germline V gene (reference sequence). The CDR3 is 15 residues long. DNA of the CDR3: TGTGCCAGCAGCCGAGGGACAGGGGGGAACACTGAAGCTTTCTTT. It codes for CASSRGTGGNTEAFF.

The sample holds many counts of this clonotype. The chain recombines TRBV27 with TRBJ2-3; TRBD2 matches 8 bases. Trimming at V came to 6 bases and at J to 4 bases, leaving 9 bases not matched to a gene. Germline V CDR1 and CDR2: MNHEY, SMNVEV (reference sequence). The CDR3 contains 15 residues. The CDR3 DNA sequence: TGTGCCAGCAGCCGGGGGACTAGTGGGGCAGATACGCAGTATTTT. It yields the protein CASSRGTSGADTQYF.

This clonotype was recorded a few times. J is TRBJ2-1 and V is TRBV4-1, with no clear D. The CDR3 loop spans 14 amino acids. V lost 0 bases, J lost 8 bases, and 11 bases lay in between. Germline CDR1 is MGHRA and CDR2 is YSYEKL. The CDR3 DNA follows: TGCGCCAGCAGCCAAGAGGGGTGGGGTCATGAGCAGTTCTTC. Translating gives CASSQEGWGHEQFF.

As for this clonotype: A much larger clone differs from this one at a single base, so this may be a read error. The J gene is TRBJ2-5, the V gene TRBV2; D call uncertain. V was shortened by 1 base and J by 9 bases, with 9 bases between the two germline ends. Germline V lookup: CDR1 SNHLY, CDR2 FYNNEI. The CDR3 is 12 amino acids. CDR3 nucleotides: TGTGCCAGCAGTGAAGATTTCGGAGCCCAGTACTTC. It specifies CASSEDFGAQYF.